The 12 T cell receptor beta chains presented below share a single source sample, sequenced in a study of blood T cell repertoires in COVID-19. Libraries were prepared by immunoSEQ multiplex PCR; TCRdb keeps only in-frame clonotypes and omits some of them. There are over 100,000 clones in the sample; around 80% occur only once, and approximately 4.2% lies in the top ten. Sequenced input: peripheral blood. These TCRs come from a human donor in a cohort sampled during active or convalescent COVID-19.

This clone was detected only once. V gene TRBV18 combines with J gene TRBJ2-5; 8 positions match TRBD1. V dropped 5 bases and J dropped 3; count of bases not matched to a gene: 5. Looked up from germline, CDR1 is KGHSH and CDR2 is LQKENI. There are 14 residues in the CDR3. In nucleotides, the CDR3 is TGTGCCAGCTCAAGCAGGGGGCTGAAAGAGACCCAGTACTTC. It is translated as CASSSRGLKETQYF.

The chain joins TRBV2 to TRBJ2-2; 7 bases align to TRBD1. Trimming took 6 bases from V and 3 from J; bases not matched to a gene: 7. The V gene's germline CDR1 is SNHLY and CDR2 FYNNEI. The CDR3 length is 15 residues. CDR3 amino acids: CASRTPTGYTGELFF. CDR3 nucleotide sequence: TGTGCCAGCAGGACCCCGACAGGGTACACCGGGGAGCTGTTTTTT. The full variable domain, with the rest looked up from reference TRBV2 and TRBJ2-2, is EPEVTQTPSHQVTQMGQEVILRCVPISNHLYFYWYRQILGQKVEFLVSFYNNEISEKSEIFDDQFSVERPDGSNFTLKIRSTKLEDSAMYFCASRTPTGYTGELFFGEGSRLTVL.

The CDR3 loop reads CASRPSRGLFYNEQFF. The DNA for the CDR3 is TGTGCCAGCAGGCCCTCCAGGGGTTTATTCTACAATGAGCAGTTCTTC. The chain recombines TRBV28 with TRBJ2-1; the D gene is possibly TRBD1 (6 bases). This CDR3 is 16 amino acids long. Trimming cost V 6 bases and J 3 bases, with 18 bases left between them. Germline V gene sequence: CDR1 MDHEN, CDR2 SYDVKM.

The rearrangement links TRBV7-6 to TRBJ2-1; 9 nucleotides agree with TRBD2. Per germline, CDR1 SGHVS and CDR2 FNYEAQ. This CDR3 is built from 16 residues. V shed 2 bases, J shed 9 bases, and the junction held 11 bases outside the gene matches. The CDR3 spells CASSLFAGGPDFEQFF. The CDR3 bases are TGTGCCAGCAGCTTATTTGCGGGGGGGCCGGACTTTGAGCAGTTCTTC.

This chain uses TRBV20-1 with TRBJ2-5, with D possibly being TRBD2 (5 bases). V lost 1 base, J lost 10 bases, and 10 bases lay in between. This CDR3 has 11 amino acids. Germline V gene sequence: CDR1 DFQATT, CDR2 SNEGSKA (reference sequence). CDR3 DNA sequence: TGCAGTGCTAGAGGGCCCCGGGACCAGTACTTC. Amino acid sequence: CSARGPRDQYF.

This CDR3 reads CASSLEGWEDEKLFF. Here the CDR3 DNA reads TGCGCCAGCAGCTTGGAGGGTTGGGAGGATGAAAAACTGTTTTTT. The V and J genes are TRBV5-1 and TRBJ1-4; D is unresolved. Germline CDR1 is SGHRS and CDR2 is YFSETQ. V gave up 0 bases and J gave up 6 bases, with 12 bases separating them. The CDR3 totals 15 residues.

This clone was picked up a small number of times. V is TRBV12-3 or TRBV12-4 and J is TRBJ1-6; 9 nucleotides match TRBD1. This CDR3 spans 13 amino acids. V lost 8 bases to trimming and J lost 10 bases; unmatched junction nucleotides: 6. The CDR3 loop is CASGQGNYSPLHF. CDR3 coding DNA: TGTGCCAGCGGACAGGGGAATTACTCACCCCTCCACTTT.

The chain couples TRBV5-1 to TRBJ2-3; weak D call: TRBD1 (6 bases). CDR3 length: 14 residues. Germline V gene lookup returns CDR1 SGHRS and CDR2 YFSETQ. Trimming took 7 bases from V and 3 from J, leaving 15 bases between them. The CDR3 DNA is TGCGCCAGCCAACAGGGAGTTGTTACAGATACGCAGTATTTT. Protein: CASQQGVVTDTQYF.

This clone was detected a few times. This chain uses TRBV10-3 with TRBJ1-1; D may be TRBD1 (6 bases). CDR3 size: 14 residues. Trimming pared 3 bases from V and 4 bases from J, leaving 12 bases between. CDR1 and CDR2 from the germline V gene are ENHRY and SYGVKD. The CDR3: CAISDKGGGTEAFF. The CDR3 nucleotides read TGTGCCATCAGTGATAAGGGGGGGGGCACTGAAGCTTTCTTT.

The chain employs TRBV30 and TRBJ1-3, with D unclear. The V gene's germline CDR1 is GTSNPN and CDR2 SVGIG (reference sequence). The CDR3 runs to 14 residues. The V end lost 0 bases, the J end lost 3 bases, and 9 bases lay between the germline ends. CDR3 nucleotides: TGTGCCTGGAGTGTAGTTCGGGGTGGAAACACCATATATTTT. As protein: CAWSVVRGGNTIYF.

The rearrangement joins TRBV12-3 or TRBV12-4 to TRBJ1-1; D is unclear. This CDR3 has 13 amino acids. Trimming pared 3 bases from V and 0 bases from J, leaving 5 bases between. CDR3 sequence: CASSLTVNTEAFF. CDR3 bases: TGTGCCAGCAGTTTGACTGTGAACACTGAAGCTTTCTTT.

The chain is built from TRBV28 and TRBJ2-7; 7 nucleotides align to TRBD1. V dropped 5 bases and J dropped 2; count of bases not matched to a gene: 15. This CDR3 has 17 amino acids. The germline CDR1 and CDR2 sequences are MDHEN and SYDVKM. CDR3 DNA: TGTGCCAGCAGTCGTACCGGGACAGAGAAACTGGCCTACGAGCAGTACTTC. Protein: CASSRTGTEKLAYEQYF.